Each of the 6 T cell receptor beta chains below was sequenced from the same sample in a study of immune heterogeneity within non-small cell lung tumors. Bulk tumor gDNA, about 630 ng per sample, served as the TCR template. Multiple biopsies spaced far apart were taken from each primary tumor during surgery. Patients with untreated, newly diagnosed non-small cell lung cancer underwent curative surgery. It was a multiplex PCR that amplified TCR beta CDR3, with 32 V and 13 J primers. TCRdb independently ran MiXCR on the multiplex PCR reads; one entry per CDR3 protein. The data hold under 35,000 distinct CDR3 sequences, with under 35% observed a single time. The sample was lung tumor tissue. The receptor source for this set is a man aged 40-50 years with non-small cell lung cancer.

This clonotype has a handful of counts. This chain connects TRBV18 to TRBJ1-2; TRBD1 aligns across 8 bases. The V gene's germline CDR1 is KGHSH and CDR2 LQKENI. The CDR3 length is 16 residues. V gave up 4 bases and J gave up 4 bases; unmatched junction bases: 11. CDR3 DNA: TGTGCCAGCTCACGGTCTGGACAGGGCACAAGCTATGGCTACACCTTC. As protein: CASSRSGQGTSYGYTF.

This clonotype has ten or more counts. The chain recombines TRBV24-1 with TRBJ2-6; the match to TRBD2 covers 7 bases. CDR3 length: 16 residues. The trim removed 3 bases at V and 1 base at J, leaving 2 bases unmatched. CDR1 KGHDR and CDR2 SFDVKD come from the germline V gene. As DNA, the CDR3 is TGTGCCACCAGTGATCGGACTAGATCTGGGGCCAACGTCCTGACTTTC. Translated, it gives CATSDRTRSGANVLTF.

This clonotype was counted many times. CDR3 nucleotides: TGTGCCACCAGGACCGGGACTAGCGGGCTGAACGAGCAGTACTTC. This sequence encodes CATRTGTSGLNEQYF. The V call is TRBV15, the J call TRBJ2-7, with TRBD2 identical over 12 bases. The CDR3 is 15 residues long. Unmatched junction bases numbered 8, after V lost 6 bases and J lost 5 bases. From germline, CDR1 is LNHNV and CDR2 YYDKDF (reference sequence).

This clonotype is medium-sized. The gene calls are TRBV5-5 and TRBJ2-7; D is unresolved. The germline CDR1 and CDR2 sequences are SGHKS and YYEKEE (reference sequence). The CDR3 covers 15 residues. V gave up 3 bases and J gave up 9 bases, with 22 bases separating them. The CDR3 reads CASSSWAARGYGQYF. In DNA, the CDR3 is TGTGCCAGCAGCTCGTGGGCGGCCAGAGGATATGGGCAGTACTTC.

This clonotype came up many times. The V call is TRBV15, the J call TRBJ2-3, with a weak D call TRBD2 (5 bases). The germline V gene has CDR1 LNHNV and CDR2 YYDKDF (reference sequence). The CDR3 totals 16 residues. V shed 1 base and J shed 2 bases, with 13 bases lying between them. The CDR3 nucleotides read TGTGCCACCAGCAGAGCCCGAAGCGGTTACACAGATACGCAGTATTTT. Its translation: CATSRARSGYTDTQYF.

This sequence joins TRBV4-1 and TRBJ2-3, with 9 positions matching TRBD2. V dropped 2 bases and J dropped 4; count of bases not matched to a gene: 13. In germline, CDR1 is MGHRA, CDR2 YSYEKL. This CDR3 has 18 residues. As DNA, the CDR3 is TGCGCCAGCAGCCAATATGGGCCCTTAGCGGGAGCCCCAGATACGCAGTATTTT. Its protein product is CASSQYGPLAGAPDTQYF.